Shown below are 21 T cell receptor beta chains from a single sample sequenced in a study of chemoradiotherapy in HPV16-positive cancers. Only in-frame clones appear in the TCRdb table, and some are missing; sequencing was by immunoSEQ multiplex PCR. The table records approximately 7,700 clones, about 88% of them present only once. The sample consisted of tumor tissue, taken from a patient who underwent chemoradiotherapy. The receptor set was obtained from a human donor with HPV-associated anogenital cancer.

V usage is TRBV7-2 and J usage is TRBJ2-1; weak D call: TRBD2 (6 bases). CDR1 SGHTA and CDR2 FQGNSA come from the germline V gene. The CDR3 sequence is 13 residues long. With 5 bases removed from V and 6 bases from J, the gap between germline ends came to 11 bases. The CDR3 DNA reads as TGTGCCAGCAGCAGGGACTTTTCCAATGAGCAGTTCTTC. Translating it yields CASSRDFSNEQFF.

A single count supports this clone. The chain recombines TRBV29-1 with TRBJ2-5; 12 bases line up with TRBD2. Germline loops: CDR1 SQVTM, CDR2 ANQGSEA. With 7 bases clipped from V and 4 bases from J, the junction kept 4 bases outside the gene matches. The CDR3 loop spans 13 amino acids. CDR3 sequence: CSALGLAGETQYF. CDR3 bases: TGCAGCGCACTGGGACTAGCGGGAGAGACCCAGTACTTC.

The genes are TRBV5-1 and TRBJ2-2; no clear D gene. The V gene's germline CDR1 is SGHRS and CDR2 YFSETQ. The CDR3 extends over 13 amino acids. The ends were cut back, 0 bases at V and 7 bases at J, with 7 bases in the middle. CDR3 bases: TGCGCCAGCAGCTTGGAAGGGTACGGGGAGCTGTTTTTT. Translation: CASSLEGYGELFF.

V usage is TRBV2 and J usage is TRBJ2-2, with 15 positions matching TRBD2. J was trimmed by 7 bases and V by 5 bases; bases with no gene match: 8. Germline V gene sequence: CDR1 SNHLY, CDR2 FYNNEI. This CDR3 is built from 17 residues. CDR3 protein: CASSLPGLAGGNGELFF. The CDR3 bases are TGTGCCAGCAGTCTCCCCGGACTAGCGGGGGGGAACGGGGAGCTGTTTTTT.

The chain uses TRBV7-8 and TRBJ2-2; D unclear. Per germline, CDR1 SGHVS and CDR2 FQNEAQ. Trimming cost V 6 bases and J 5 bases, with 7 bases left between them. This CDR3 spans 12 amino acids. The CDR3 sequence: CASRGITGELFF. The CDR3 coding sequence is TGTGCCAGCAGAGGAATTACCGGGGAGCTGTTTTTT.

Notes on this clone: Mismatch with germline at one junction end may stem from a read error. Other DNA sequences in the sample encode the same CDR3. This chain joins TRBV14 and TRBJ2-7; D gene ambiguous. The CDR3 is 14 residues long. Germline CDR1 is SGHDN and CDR2 is FVKESK. DNA of the CDR3: TGTGCCAGCTCAGCAGGCAGGAGCTCCTACGAGCAGTACTTT. Protein sequence: CASSAGRSSYEQYF.

The chain combines TRBV5-1 with TRBJ2-1; tentatively, D is TRBD1 (5 bases). The CDR3 contains 15 residues. The V gene lost 0 bases and the J gene lost 2 bases, with 9 bases spanning the gap. Germline V lookup: CDR1 SGHRS, CDR2 YFSETQ. CDR3 bases: TGCGCCAGCAGCTTGGCGTCAGGGACCTACAATGAGCAGTTCTTC. As protein: CASSLASGTYNEQFF.

V and J are TRBV4-1 and TRBJ1-2; D is unresolved. Trimming shortened V by 4 bases and J by 4 bases, and 13 bases separated the two germline ends. Germline V lookup: CDR1 MGHRA, CDR2 YSYEKL. The CDR3 loop spans 14 amino acids. The CDR3 sequence: CASSLSTSFYGYTF. CDR3 bases: TGCGCCAGCAGCCTCTCGACCAGCTTCTATGGCTACACCTTC.

The rearrangement joins TRBV5-1 to TRBJ1-2, with D perhaps TRBD1 (6 bases). From germline, CDR1 is SGHRS and CDR2 YFSETQ. The CDR3 runs to 15 residues. Trimming cost V 4 bases and J 4 bases, with 17 bases left between them. DNA for the CDR3: TGCGCCAGCAGCGGAACAGGGTTACTAAGCTATGGCTACACCTTC. Its translation is CASSGTGLLSYGYTF.

The chain carries TRBV19 and TRBJ2-2, with 10 bases fitting TRBD2. The germline CDR1 and CDR2 sequences are LNHDA and SQIVND (reference sequence). CDR3 length: 15 amino acids. Unmatched junction bases numbered 6, after V lost 6 bases and J lost 5 bases. The CDR3: CASRASGRGTGELFF. The CDR3 nucleotides read TGTGCCAGTAGGGCTAGCGGGAGAGGAACCGGGGAGCTGTTTTTT.

This sequence joins TRBV5-4 and TRBJ2-6; TRBD2 matches 7 bases. V was clipped by 4 bases and J by 1 base; unmatched bases: 8. The CDR3 runs 17 residues. CDR1 SGHNT and CDR2 YYREEE come from the germline V gene (reference sequence). The DNA of the CDR3 is TGTGCCAGCAGCCAAGGACTAGGGAGATCTGGGGCCAACGTCCTGACTTTC. As protein: CASSQGLGRSGANVLTF.

This rearrangement joins TRBV5-1 to TRBJ2-5, with D tentatively TRBD2 (5 bases). The CDR3 runs 14 residues. The germline gives CDR1 SGHRS, CDR2 YFSETQ. Trimming took off 0 bases at V and 2 bases at J, with 8 bases between the two ends. The CDR3 here is CASSLGGFQETQYF. The CDR3, as DNA: TGCGCCAGCAGCTTGGGCGGGTTTCAAGAGACCCAGTACTTC. The whole variable domain, filled in from reference TRBV5-1 and TRBJ2-5, reads KAGVTQTPRYLIKTRGQQVTLSCSPISGHRSVSWYQQTPGQGLQFLFEYFSETQRNKGNFPGRFSGRQFSNSRSEMNVSTLELGDSALYLCASSLGGFQETQYFGPGTRLLVL.

The V and J genes are TRBV6-6 and TRBJ1-2, with 7 bases identical to TRBD1. The CDR3 covers 15 residues. The ends lost 0 bases at V and 3 bases at J; junction bases unmatched: 4. Germline assignment: CDR1 MNHNY and CDR2 SVGAGI (reference sequence). This chain's CDR3 is CASSYSGRGDYGYTF. In DNA, the CDR3 is TGTGCCAGCAGTTACTCAGGCAGGGGGGACTATGGCTACACCTTC.

This sequence joins TRBV2 and TRBJ1-4; 7 nucleotides match TRBD1. Germline V gene data show CDR1 as SNHLY and CDR2 as FYNNEI. V dropped 4 bases and J dropped 5; count of bases not matched to a gene: 7. This CDR3 has 15 residues. The CDR3 nucleotides are TGTGCCAGCAGTGTCCCTGACAGGGTAAATGAAAAACTGTTTTTT. Residues: CASSVPDRVNEKLFF.

V usage is TRBV11-3 and J usage is TRBJ2-2, with 7 bases lining up with TRBD1. The CDR3 covers 14 residues. With 1 base clipped from V and 5 bases from J, the junction kept 1 base outside the gene matches. Per germline, CDR1 SGHNT and CDR2 YENEEA. The DNA for the CDR3 is TGTGCCAGCAGCTTAGCCAGGGGGACCGGGGAGCTGTTTTTT. As protein: CASSLARGTGELFF.

J is TRBJ1-2 and V is TRBV19; D is unresolved. CDR1 and CDR2 (germline): LNHDA, SQIVND (reference sequence). The ends were cut back, 3 bases at V and 4 bases at J, with 9 bases in the middle. The CDR3 is made up of 13 amino acids. CDR3: CASSMRTLYGYTF. The CDR3 nucleotides are TGTGCCAGTAGTATGAGGACGCTCTATGGCTACACCTTC.

The chain carries TRBV18 and TRBJ1-4; 7 nucleotides align to TRBD1. Trimming cost V 6 bases and J 4 bases; bases outside gene matches: 5. Looked up from germline, CDR1 is KGHSH and CDR2 is LQKENI. The CDR3 totals 14 residues. CDR3 amino acids: CASSPRDSNEKLFF. The CDR3 coding sequence is TGTGCCAGCTCGCCCCGGGACAGTAATGAAAAACTGTTTTTT. Full variable domain (missing parts from reference TRBV18 and TRBJ1-4): NAGVMQNPRHLVRRRGQEARLRCSPMKGHSHVYWYRQLPEEGLKFMVYLQKENIIDESGMPKERFSAEFPKEGPSILRIQQVVRGDSAAYFCASSPRDSNEKLFFGSGTQLSVL.

The gene calls are TRBV30 and TRBJ2-3; TRBD2 aligns across 9 bases. Germline CDR1 is GTSNPN and CDR2 is SVGIG (reference sequence). With 2 bases clipped from V and 1 base from J, the junction kept 4 bases outside the gene matches. This CDR3 is built from 15 residues. CDR3 sequence reads: CAWSQVAGGTDTQYF. Written as DNA, the CDR3 is TGTGCCTGGAGTCAAGTAGCGGGAGGCACAGATACGCAGTATTTT. Full variable domain (outside the CDR3, taken from reference TRBV30 and TRBJ2-3): SQTIHQWPATLVQPVGSPLSLECTVEGTSNPNLYWYRQAAGRGLQLLFYSVGIGQISSEVPQNLSASRPQDRQFILSSKKLLLSDSGFYLCAWSQVAGGTDTQYFGPGTRLTVL.

The chain recombines TRBV19 with TRBJ2-2; D perhaps matches TRBD1 (6 bases). The germline V and J ends were trimmed by 6 bases and 8 bases, with 13 bases remaining between them. Looked up from germline, CDR1 is LNHDA and CDR2 is SQIVND (reference sequence). This CDR3 has 13 amino acids. CDR3 nucleotides: TGTGCCAGTAGGATTACCGGGACAGGGGAGCTGTTTTTT. This encodes CASRITGTGELFF.

This clone has more than one count but fewer than ten. V and J are TRBV19 and TRBJ1-6; maybe TRBD1 (5 bases). The CDR3 has 14 residues. Germline CDR1 is LNHDA and CDR2 is SQIVND (reference sequence). V was cut by 2 bases and J by 10 bases, with 12 bases left in between. The CDR3 region is CASSISTGESPLHF. CDR3 bases: TGTGCCAGTAGTATATCCACAGGAGAATCACCCCTCCACTTT.

The V call is TRBV10-3, the J call TRBJ1-1, with 7 bases that match TRBD1. V dropped 3 bases and J dropped 6; count of bases not matched to a gene: 13. Germline V lookup: CDR1 ENHRY, CDR2 SYGVKD. The CDR3 has 16 amino acids. Here the CDR3 DNA reads TGTGCCATCAGTGATACAGGGGCCCCCGTGGGGCCTGAAGCTTTCTTT. Its protein is CAISDTGAPVGPEAFF.